The clone carrying this T cell receptor (beta chain) appeared many times. The antigen is undetermined. Each CDR3 protein gets one entry after TCRdb re-called the reads with MiXCR. The sample has around 280,000 distinct CDR3 sequences, around 9.6% seen once. Losses at the gene ends were 4 bases for V and 8 bases for J; bases not matched to a gene: 6. The germline CDR1 and CDR2 sequences are SGHTA and FQGNSA. The CDR3 runs to 14 residues. The entry originates in a study of T cell repertoires in cytomegalovirus infection. For the study at large: Indications came from public TCR beta signatures; they pointed to CMV infection and to a matching HLA type.

General study findings and limits: The cumulative frequency of public TCR beta families distinguished individuals who carried CMV together with the relevant HLA. The ex vivo response was dominated by HLA-C-restricted CMV-specific TCR beta clonotypes.

Sequenced input: PBMCs. The clonotype comes from a human donor in good health (CMV status not recorded). Some clones in this sample may be carry-over from other donors' samples. This chain connects TRBV7-2 to TRBJ2-1; 9 nucleotides line up with TRBD2. This chain's CDR3 is CASSSAGGPDEQFF. The DNA for the CDR3 is TGTGCCAGCAGCTCGGCGGGGGGGCCGGATGAGCAGTTCTTC.